The T cell receptor beta chain described here comes from a study of T cell clones after liver transplantation. Germline V gives CDR1 WSHSY, CDR2 SAAADI. V was cut by 8 bases and J by 1 base, with 11 bases left in between. CDR3 length: 13 residues. TCRdb's copy holds only in-frame clones and misses some; the assay was immunoSEQ multiplex PCR. Of 80,000 or so clones in the sample, around four fifths were seen once. The sample consisted of CD4+ T cells from blood, taken around 42 months after liver transplant. The sequence was obtained from a human patient who received a liver transplant. Some T cells may have come from the graft donor. This chain connects TRBV10-2 to TRBJ1-1; no clear D gene. CDR3 sequence reads: CASSTYRNTEAFF. The CDR3, as DNA: TGCGCCAGCTCTACGTACCGGAACACTGAAGCTTTCTTT.